Following are 17 T cell receptor beta chains from one sample sequenced in a study of blood T cell repertoires in COVID-19. Here immunoSEQ multiplex PCR was the method, and the copy in TCRdb shows in-frame clones only, minus some. The data contain 150,000 or so clones, 87% of them seen just once; the ten biggest clones take up under 4.5%. The sample consisted of PBMCs or T cells enriched from blood (not recorded which). The origin of the receptors is a woman in her thirties or forties who had been exposed to COVID-19.

This clone was seen just once. V and J are TRBV19 and TRBJ1-1, with no clear D. The V gene's germline CDR1 is LNHDA and CDR2 SQIVND (reference sequence). The CDR3 is made up of 14 amino acids. The V end lost 6 bases, the J end lost 0 bases, and 11 bases lay between the germline ends. The CDR3 sequence: CASSRDDLNTEAFF. The CDR3 bases are TGTGCCAGTAGCCGCGATGATCTGAACACTGAAGCTTTCTTT.

V is TRBV4-2 and J is TRBJ2-7; 8 positions agree with TRBD2. The CDR3 runs to 17 residues. Losses at the gene ends were 1 base for V and 3 bases for J; bases not matched to a gene: 11. The germline CDR1 and CDR2 sequences are LGHNA and YNFKEQ. The CDR3 nucleotides are TGTGCCAGCAGCCAAGCCGCCTCGGGAGCGGGAGACTACGAGCAGTACTTC. It specifies CASSQAASGAGDYEQYF.

V gene TRBV4-3 combines with J gene TRBJ1-3; TRBD1 is a possible D gene (6 bases). The germline gives CDR1 LGHNA, CDR2 YSLEER. The CDR3 contains 16 residues. The germline V and J ends were trimmed by 4 bases and 5 bases, with 18 bases remaining between them. Here the CDR3 reads CASSPSGTGGRNTIYF. The CDR3 DNA reads TGCGCCAGCAGCCCCTCCGGGACGGGGGGCAGAAACACCATATATTTT.

This sequence joins TRBV19 and TRBJ2-3, with a weak D call TRBD2 (5 bases). The germline V and J ends were trimmed by 7 bases and 3 bases, with 14 bases remaining between them. Germline-derived CDR1 and CDR2 are LNHDA and SQIVND (reference sequence). The CDR3 runs 14 residues. CDR3 residues: CASTGGSRTDTQYF. CDR3 in DNA: TGTGCCAGTACCGGAGGAAGCAGGACAGATACGCAGTATTTT.

V and J are TRBV4-3 and TRBJ1-5, with no clear D. Looked up from germline, CDR1 is LGHNA and CDR2 is YSLEER. The CDR3 is 17 amino acids. Trimming pared 4 bases from V and 0 bases from J, leaving 16 bases between. The CDR3 DNA reads as TGCGCCAGCAGCCGCGCTCTCCATAGTGATAGCAATCAGCCCCAGCATTTT. Its protein product is CASSRALHSDSNQPQHF.

In this sample, this clone turned up once. The rearrangement links TRBV19 to TRBJ1-5; D perhaps matches TRBD1 (5 bases). Trimming took 3 bases from V and 0 from J, leaving 9 bases between them. CDR1 is LNHDA, CDR2 SQIVND, per germline (reference sequence). The CDR3 length is 15 residues. The DNA of the CDR3 is TGTGCCAGTAGTATGGCGGGGCTTAGCAATCAGCCCCAGCATTTT. This sequence encodes CASSMAGLSNQPQHF.

The CDR3 region has the DNA TGTGCCAGCAGCGTCCGCGGCGCGAACACTGAAGCTTTCTTT. It encodes CASSVRGANTEAFF. The rearrangement joins TRBV9 to TRBJ1-1; D unresolved. The CDR3 contains 14 residues. Germline V gene sequence: CDR1 SGDLS, CDR2 YYNGEE. With 2 bases removed from V and 1 base from J, the gap between germline ends came to 9 bases.

The chain links TRBV28 to TRBJ2-7; maybe TRBD1 (5 bases). The CDR3 totals 14 residues. Germline V gene data show CDR1 as MDHEN and CDR2 as SYDVKM. Deletions cut 9 bases from V and 2 bases from J, with 17 bases between. CDR3 amino acids: CARLYRTATYEQYF. In DNA form, the CDR3 reads TGTGCCAGACTGTACAGGACGGCTACCTACGAGCAGTACTTC.

The chain is built from TRBV15 and TRBJ2-3; 7 nucleotides match TRBD2. V was clipped by 0 bases and J by 5 bases; unmatched bases: 11. The CDR3 consists of 17 residues. Germline V lookup: CDR1 LNHNV, CDR2 YYDKDF (reference sequence). CDR3 residues: CATSRDGRGETRDTQYF. In DNA form, the CDR3 reads TGTGCCACCAGCAGAGATGGACGGGGGGAGACAAGAGATACGCAGTATTTT.

V gene TRBV27 combines with J gene TRBJ1-4; the match to TRBD1 covers 7 bases. This CDR3 has 18 residues. V lost 4 bases, J lost 5 bases, and 16 bases stayed unmatched. Looked up from germline, CDR1 is MNHEY and CDR2 is SMNVEV (reference sequence). CDR3 protein: CASSSTGWSVVGNEKLFF. CDR3 sequence (DNA): TGTGCCAGCAGTTCGACAGGGTGGTCGGTTGTAGGGAATGAAAAACTGTTTTTT.

CDR3: CASTWDSSYEQYF. DNA for the CDR3: TGCGCCAGCACTTGGGACAGCTCCTACGAGCAGTACTTC. This chain joins TRBV5-1 and TRBJ2-7; 7 bases align to TRBD1. This CDR3 comprises 13 residues. CDR1 and CDR2 (germline): SGHRS, YFSETQ. V shed 6 bases, J shed 0 bases, and the junction held 3 bases outside the gene matches.

V usage is TRBV19 and J usage is TRBJ1-5; TRBD1 agrees at 7 bases. There are 13 residues in the CDR3. The junction had 6 bases not matched to a gene; V was cut back by 6 bases and J by 7 bases. CDR1 and CDR2 (germline): LNHDA, SQIVND (reference sequence). CDR3 DNA sequence: TGTGCCAGTAGCCAGGGACAGCCCCAGCCCCAGCATTTT. Translated, it gives CASSQGQPQPQHF.

The chain combines TRBV19 with TRBJ2-7; D gene uncertain. Between the trimmed V and J ends, which lost 6 bases and 2 bases, there was a span of 17 bases. The length of the CDR3 is 15 residues. From germline, CDR1 is LNHDA and CDR2 SQIVND (reference sequence). The CDR3, as DNA: TGTGCCAGTAGCCCCCCCTGGGCAGAAACCTACGAGCAGTACTTC. Residues: CASSPPWAETYEQYF.

This clone was detected once. J is TRBJ2-1 and V is TRBV27; perhaps TRBD2 as D (6 bases). Per the germline V gene, CDR1 is MNHEY and CDR2 is SMNVEV (reference sequence). The V end lost 6 bases, the J end lost 0 bases, and 12 bases lay between the germline ends. The length of the CDR3 is 15 residues. CDR3: CASRRRLDSYNEQFF. The CDR3 region has the DNA TGTGCCAGCAGACGTCGACTAGACTCCTACAATGAGCAGTTCTTC.

Points on this clone: An end of the junction does not agree with germline; a read error may underlie this. The CDR3 DNA reads TGTGCCAGTAGTGTCGCAGATACGCAGTATTTT. Protein product: CASSVADTQYF. J is TRBJ2-3 and V is TRBV25-1; D call uncertain. CDR1 is MGHDK and CDR2 is SYGVNS in the germline V gene. The CDR3 is 11 amino acids.

This clone has only a few counts. This chain joins TRBV27 and TRBJ2-7; 9 nucleotides line up with TRBD1. From germline, CDR1 is MNHEY and CDR2 SMNVEV (reference sequence). The CDR3 runs to 16 residues. V lost 3 bases to trimming and J lost 2 bases; unmatched junction nucleotides: 8. Written as DNA, the CDR3 is TGTGCCAGCAGTTTGGGAGCCGGGACAGGGACCTACGAGCAGTACTTC. Encoded protein: CASSLGAGTGTYEQYF.

V is TRBV3-1 (or the pseudogene TRBV3-2) and J is TRBJ2-3; TRBD2 aligns across 8 bases. Germline-derived CDR1 and CDR2 are LGHDT and YNNKEL (reference sequence). The CDR3 totals 17 residues. V shed 1 base and J 5 bases; nucleotides not matched to a gene: 11. In DNA form, the CDR3 reads TGTGCCAGCAGCCAAGCTTACGCGGGGGGCCGGAGAGATACGCAGTATTTT. It translates to CASSQAYAGGRRDTQYF.